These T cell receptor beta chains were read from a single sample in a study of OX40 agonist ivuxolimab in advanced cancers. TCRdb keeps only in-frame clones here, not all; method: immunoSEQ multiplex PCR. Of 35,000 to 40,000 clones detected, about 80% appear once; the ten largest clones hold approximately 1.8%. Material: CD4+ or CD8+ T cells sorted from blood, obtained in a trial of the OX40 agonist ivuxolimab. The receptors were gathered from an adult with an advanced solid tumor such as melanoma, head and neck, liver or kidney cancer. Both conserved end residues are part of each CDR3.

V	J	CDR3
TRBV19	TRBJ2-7	CASSMGLAVVYEQYF
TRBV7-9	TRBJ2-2	CASSSGTFTGELFF
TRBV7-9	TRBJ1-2	CASSSTPSAFTNYGYTF
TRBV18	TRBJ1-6	CASSPRTGNSYNSPLHF
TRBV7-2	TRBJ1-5	CASSVTPQGYQPQHF
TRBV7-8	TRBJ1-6	CASSSRRTANNSPLHF
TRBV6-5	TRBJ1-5	CASRERQGYQPQHF
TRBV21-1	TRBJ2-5	CASSKGRTRETQYF
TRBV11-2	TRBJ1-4	CASGRGVAEKLFF
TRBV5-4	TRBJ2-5	CASSRTGVQTQYF
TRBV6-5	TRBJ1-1	CASSLTGRRNTEAFF
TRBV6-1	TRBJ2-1	CASSQTHEQFF
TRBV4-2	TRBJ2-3	CASSQEPRGGPTDTQYF
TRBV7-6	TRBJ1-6	CASSLSRGFDNSPLHF